This TCR beta chain was identified during a study of cytomegalovirus exposure and HLA in healthy donors. About the study: In a later analysis, it was reported that the roughly 130 validation repertoires had been produced on the same platform as the 700 or so repertoires belonging to the first cohort. Study-wide points: Among TCR sequences, most were rare, though some public TCRs appeared in many donors. Researchers reported that a few CMV-associated chains were confirmed in vitro as CMV antigen-specific.

Germline V gene sequence: CDR1 LNHDA, CDR2 SQIVND (reference sequence). V dropped 6 bases and J dropped 7; count of bases not matched to a gene: 13. The CDR3 loop spans 16 amino acids. Measured with immunoSEQ multiplex PCR; TCRdb has only the in-frame clones, and not every one. The repertoire includes 150,000 to 180,000 clones, roughly 86% of them detected once, and approximately 2% sits in the top ten. As concerns this clone: The antigen is undetermined.

The chain combines TRBV19 with TRBJ2-2; 8 bases are a match to TRBD2. The sequence was collected from a human donor in good health. Sequenced input: PBMCs. Here the CDR3 DNA reads TGTGCCAGTAGGAAAAGCGGGGGACGAGAAGGCGGGGAGCTGTTTTTT. It is translated as CASRKSGGREGGELFF.